These T cell receptor beta chains were read from a single sample in a study of metastatic and nonmetastatic thyroid tumors. TCRdb re-analyzed the PCR reads using MiXCR. The repertoire holds approximately 50,000 clones, with 20% as singletons. Input material: blood. Receptors were obtained from a female donor with papillary thyroid cancer or a benign thyroid nodule (not recorded which). Some clones in this sample may be carry-over from other donors' samples. CDR3s leave out the opening cysteine and the closing phenylalanine or tryptophan. Fields, in order: J gene, V gene, CDR3 protein.

J gene: TRBJ2-1
V gene: TRBV19
CDR3 protein: ASSMGRYNEQF

J gene: TRBJ2-7
V gene: TRBV4-1
CDR3 protein: ASSQVLGFYEQY

J gene: TRBJ2-7
V gene: TRBV6-1
CDR3 protein: ASHPFPSEQY

J gene: TRBJ2-6
V gene: TRBV24-1
CDR3 protein: ATSDRSGVPGANVLT

J gene: TRBJ2-1
V gene: TRBV28
CDR3 protein: ASVLHNEQF

J gene: TRBJ2-2
V gene: TRBV7-6
CDR3 protein: ASRLGRQATGELL

J gene: TRBJ2-1
V gene: TRBV20-1
CDR3 protein: SARDLTSGDHNEQF

J gene: TRBJ2-1
V gene: TRBV20-1
CDR3 protein: SPGTEVNNEQF

J gene: TRBJ1-3
V gene: TRBV28
CDR3 protein: ASSFSAGDRNTIY

J gene: TRBJ1-2
V gene: TRBV28
CDR3 protein: ASKVQGHEGYT

J gene: TRBJ1-5
V gene: TRBV15
CDR3 protein: ATIGNRDRGVGNQPQH

J gene: TRBJ1-2
V gene: TRBV27
CDR3 protein: ASSGQGAGGYT

J gene: TRBJ2-7
V gene: TRBV30
CDR3 protein: AWSRSGQEHYEQY

J gene: TRBJ1-2
V gene: TRBV19
CDR3 protein: ASLDRATYGYT

J gene: TRBJ2-1
V gene: TRBV3-1
CDR3 protein: ASSPIANVQF

J gene: TRBJ2-1
V gene: TRBV6-4
CDR3 protein: ASSLDSTYNEQF

J gene: TRBJ2-3
V gene: TRBV6-1
CDR3 protein: ASSEGDTQY

J gene: TRBJ2-1
V gene: TRBV4-2
CDR3 protein: ASPTGMSGRAGWDEQF

J gene: TRBJ2-7
V gene: TRBV27
CDR3 protein: ASILAEGNYEQY

J gene: TRBJ2-1
V gene: TRBV28
CDR3 protein: ASSFWASGVPYNEQF

J gene: TRBJ2-3
V gene: TRBV20-1
CDR3 protein: SASWRMVTETHY

J gene: TRBJ2-1
V gene: TRBV20-1
CDR3 protein: SAQSGSSYNEQF

J gene: TRBJ1-5
V gene: TRBV20-1
CDR3 protein: SASRPKSNQPQH

J gene: TRBJ1-1
V gene: TRBV6-5
CDR3 protein: ASSYWGWPEAF

J gene: TRBJ2-3
V gene: TRBV27
CDR3 protein: ASSHHTDTQY

J gene: TRBJ2-5
V gene: TRBV24-1
CDR3 protein: ATSDLGQGGETQY

J gene: TRBJ2-7
V gene: TRBV19
CDR3 protein: ASSLWTGVFYEQY

J gene: TRBJ1-1
V gene: TRBV2
CDR3 protein: ACIGQGDTEAF

J gene: TRBJ2-2
V gene: TRBV5-1
CDR3 protein: ASSLAGGTGELF

J gene: TRBJ2-7
V gene: TRBV29-1
CDR3 protein: SVEDIDGHYEQY

J gene: TRBJ2-7
V gene: TRBV30
CDR3 protein: AWSVHEQY

J gene: TRBJ1-5
V gene: TRBV18
CDR3 protein: ASSVGGLGNQPQH

J gene: TRBJ2-7
V gene: TRBV5-6
CDR3 protein: ASSHQGSEQY

J gene: TRBJ1-2
V gene: TRBV30
CDR3 protein: AWTGLDYGYT

J gene: TRBJ1-1
V gene: TRBV7-9
CDR3 protein: ASSEPGQGTTEAF

J gene: TRBJ2-7
V gene: TRBV28
CDR3 protein: PSNAGPYEPY

J gene: TRBJ1-3
V gene: TRBV6-1
CDR3 protein: ASSEQGKSGNTIY

J gene: TRBJ2-5
V gene: TRBV28
CDR3 protein: AISLGGSQETQY

J gene: TRBJ1-2
V gene: TRBV20-1
CDR3 protein: SAEGVRGTSGYT

J gene: TRBJ2-3
V gene: TRBV19
CDR3 protein: ASAELGTDTQY

J gene: TRBJ1-6
V gene: TRBV18
CDR3 protein: ASSPTSGTGFSYNSPLH

J gene: TRBJ2-5
V gene: TRBV15
CDR3 protein: ATAQLSQETQY

J gene: TRBJ2-1
V gene: TRBV24-1
CDR3 protein: ATRGLRSGNEQF

J gene: TRBJ1-1
V gene: TRBV20-1
CDR3 protein: SAQRGTSEGTEAF

J gene: TRBJ1-3
V gene: TRBV11-2
CDR3 protein: ASSFLSGNTIY

J gene: TRBJ2-1
V gene: TRBV5-1
CDR3 protein: ASSLAREGLDEQF

J gene: TRBJ1-1
V gene: TRBV12-3/TRBV12-4
CDR3 protein: ASTRGITEAF

J gene: TRBJ1-1
V gene: TRBV11-1
CDR3 protein: SSSFPRDTLYTEAF

J gene: TRBJ1-2
V gene: TRBV30
CDR3 protein: AWTWDYGYT

J gene: TRBJ2-1
V gene: TRBV12-3/TRBV12-4
CDR3 protein: ASSSPWGFRDNEQF

J gene: TRBJ2-1
V gene: TRBV4-1
CDR3 protein: ASSQGGLVDNEQW

J gene: TRBJ1-3
V gene: TRBV9
CDR3 protein: ASSSPPGNTIY

J gene: TRBJ1-5
V gene: TRBV19
CDR3 protein: ASSNRVSNQPQH